These 11 T cell receptor beta chains share one sample of origin, sequenced in a study of T-cell memory formation after mild COVID-19. TCRdb analysed the 5' RACE reads with MiXCR anew, one entry per CDR3 protein. The sample carries under 250,000 distinct CDR3 sequences, roughly 10% recorded once. The specimen was PBMCs or a T cell subset sorted from them (not recorded which). The receptors derive from a young man who had mild COVID-19 (a few samples of this study predate the infection). Cell type and time point are not known.

J is TRBJ1-2 and V is TRBV28; unclear D gene. In germline, CDR1 is MDHEN, CDR2 SYDVKM. The V end was cut by 1 base, the J end by 0 bases, with 9 bases between. The length of the CDR3 is 15 residues. CDR3 coding DNA: TGTGCCAGCAGTTTATTTAGGAGAGCTAACTATGGCTACACCTTC. Translating it yields CASSLFRRANYGYTF.

This clonotype was counted only a few times. The CDR3 here is CAIRFSGSGANVLTF. The CDR3 nucleotides are TGTGCCATCCGCTTTAGCGGCTCTGGGGCCAACGTCCTGACTTTC. The chain carries TRBV10-3 and TRBJ2-6; tentatively, D is TRBD2 (6 bases). V was clipped by 8 bases and J by 0 bases, with 11 bases between them. From germline, CDR1 is ENHRY and CDR2 SYGVKD. The CDR3 sequence is 15 residues long.

The sample holds a few counts of this clonotype. This chain links TRBV20-1 with TRBJ2-3; D call uncertain. V lost 1 base, J lost 5 bases, and 10 bases lay in between. The CDR3 has 13 residues. Germline V gene lookup returns CDR1 DFQATT and CDR2 SNEGSKA (reference sequence). For the CDR3, the DNA is TGCAGTGCTAGAGGTGGAAGTAAAGATACGCAGTATTTT. Translating gives CSARGGSKDTQYF.

The J gene is TRBJ2-1, the V gene TRBV29-1; a weak D match, TRBD1 (6 bases). The CDR3 totals 14 residues. The germline V gene has CDR1 SQVTM and CDR2 ANQGSEA. The germline V and J ends were trimmed by 3 bases and 2 bases, with 11 bases remaining between them. The CDR3 is CSVDLGDTYNEQFF. DNA of the CDR3: TGCAGCGTTGATTTGGGGGACACCTACAATGAGCAGTTCTTC.

This clonotype showed up just a few times. The V gene is TRBV5-1, the J gene TRBJ2-5, with D perhaps matching TRBD1 (6 bases). The CDR3 covers 15 residues. Trimming shortened V by 4 bases and J by 3 bases, and 16 bases separated the two germline ends. Germline CDR1 reads SGHRS; CDR2 reads YFSETQ. CDR3: CASSMNTGTEETQYF. The CDR3 region has the DNA TGCGCCAGCAGCATGAACACAGGGACCGAAGAGACCCAGTACTTC.

This clonotype came up a few times. The chain joins TRBV4-3 to TRBJ2-2, with 7 bases fitting TRBD2. The CDR3 spans 16 residues. The V gene's germline CDR1 is LGHNA and CDR2 YSLEER. After removal of 0 bases from V and 5 bases from J, the junction contained 6 bases not matched to a gene. For the CDR3, the DNA is TGCGCCAGCAGCCAAGAGGCTAGCGGACTAACCGGGGAGCTGTTTTTT. It is translated as CASSQEASGLTGELFF.

The chain uses TRBV19 and TRBJ1-5; D uncertain. The germline CDR1 and CDR2 sequences are LNHDA and SQIVND (reference sequence). This CDR3 is built from 14 residues. Trimming pared 5 bases from V and 4 bases from J, leaving 12 bases between. The CDR3 bases are TGTGCCAGTAGTCCAATAGGGAGTAATCAGCCCCAGCATTTT. Protein product: CASSPIGSNQPQHF.

J is TRBJ2-5 and V is TRBV10-3; D is perhaps TRBD2 (6 bases). The CDR3 is 15 residues long. Trimming shortened V by 10 bases and J by 1 base, and 19 bases separated the two germline ends. The germline V gene encodes CDR1 ENHRY and CDR2 SYGVKD. The CDR3 reads CATKGPEGTQETQYF. As DNA, the CDR3 is TGTGCCACGAAGGGGCCGGAGGGGACCCAAGAGACCCAGTACTTC.

This clonotype was counted a few times. The chain has TRBV3-1 and TRBJ1-6, with a possible D match to TRBD1 (5 bases). This CDR3 has 14 amino acids. V was clipped by 5 bases and J by 6 bases, with 11 bases between them. From germline, CDR1 is LGHDT and CDR2 YNNKEL (reference sequence). CDR3 in DNA: TGTGCCAGCAGCTTAGCGGGGACTAATTCACCCCTCCACTTT. This encodes CASSLAGTNSPLHF.

The chain carries TRBV5-1 and TRBJ2-3, with D uncertain. Trimming took off 5 bases at V and 0 bases at J, with 10 bases between the two ends. Germline CDR1 SGHRS, CDR2 YFSETQ. This CDR3 has 14 residues. CDR3 coding DNA: TGCGCCAGCAGACATTTGGGGAGCACAGATACGCAGTATTTT. Translation: CASRHLGSTDTQYF. Full variable domain (remainder filled in from reference TRBV5-1 and TRBJ2-3): KAGVTQTPRYLIKTRGQQVTLSCSPISGHRSVSWYQQTPGQGLQFLFEYFSETQRNKGNFPGRFSGRQFSNSRSEMNVSTLELGDSALYLCASRHLGSTDTQYFGPGTRLTVL.

This clonotype was observed at least ten times. The gene calls are TRBV19 and TRBJ2-3; D is undetermined. This CDR3 contains 12 residues. Germline V gene sequence: CDR1 LNHDA, CDR2 SQIVND (reference sequence). Trimming cost V 3 bases and J 6 bases, with 7 bases left between them. CDR3 sequence (DNA): TGTGCCAGTAGTATTAGCCAGGATACGCAGTATTTT. It translates to CASSISQDTQYF.